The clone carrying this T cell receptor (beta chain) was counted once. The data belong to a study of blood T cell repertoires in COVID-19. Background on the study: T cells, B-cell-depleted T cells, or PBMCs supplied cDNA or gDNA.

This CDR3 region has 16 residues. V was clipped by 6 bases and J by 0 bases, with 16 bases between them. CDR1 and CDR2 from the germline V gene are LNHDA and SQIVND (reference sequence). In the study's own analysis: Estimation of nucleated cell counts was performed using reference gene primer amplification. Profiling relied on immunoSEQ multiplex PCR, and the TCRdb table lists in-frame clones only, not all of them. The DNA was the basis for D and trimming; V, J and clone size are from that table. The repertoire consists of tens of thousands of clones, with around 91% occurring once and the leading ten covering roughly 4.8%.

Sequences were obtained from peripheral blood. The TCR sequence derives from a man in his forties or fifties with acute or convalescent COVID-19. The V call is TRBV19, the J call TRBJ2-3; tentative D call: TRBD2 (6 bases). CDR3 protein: CASSRLARSSTDTQYF. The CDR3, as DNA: TGTGCCAGTAGCCGCCTAGCGCGCTCTAGCACAGATACGCAGTATTTT.